Listed here are 6 T cell receptor beta chains from one sample, sequenced in a study of blood T cell repertoires in COVID-19. Measured with immunoSEQ multiplex PCR; TCRdb has only the in-frame clones, and not every one. The sample includes about 38,000 clones, less than 80% of them seen just once. What was sequenced was peripheral blood. The origin of the receptors is a man between 70 and 80 years old with COVID-19, enrolled during active disease.

V is TRBV5-1 and J is TRBJ1-1; 9 bases agree with TRBD1. The CDR3 runs 14 residues. Germline assignment: CDR1 SGHRS and CDR2 YFSETQ. V lost 3 bases, J lost 5 bases, and 5 bases stayed unmatched. The CDR3, as DNA: TGCGCCAGCAGCTCCCGGGACAGGGCTACTGAAGCTTTCTTT. As protein: CASSSRDRATEAFF.

This chain joins TRBV5-1 and TRBJ2-7; tentative D call: TRBD1 (6 bases). V gave up 9 bases and J gave up 7 bases, with 23 bases separating them. Germline CDR1 is SGHRS and CDR2 is YFSETQ. The CDR3 contains 14 residues. CDR3: CATRLGATVSEQYF. As DNA, the CDR3 is TGCGCCACCAGATTGGGGGCGACAGTATCGGAGCAGTACTTC. The full variable domain, rest sourced from reference TRBV5-1 and TRBJ2-7, is KAGVTQTPRYLIKTRGQQVTLSCSPISGHRSVSWYQQTPGQGLQFLFEYFSETQRNKGNFPGRFSGRQFSNSRSEMNVSTLELGDSALYLCATRLGATVSEQYFGPGTRLTVT.

The chain joins TRBV27 to TRBJ2-1; 8 nucleotides agree with TRBD2. There are 16 residues in the CDR3. J lost 5 bases, V lost 2 bases, and 8 bases had no gene match. Germline V gene sequence: CDR1 MNHEY, CDR2 SMNVEV (reference sequence). The CDR3 coding sequence is TGTGCCAGCAGTTTACCCCCGCGACTAGCGCACAATGAGCAGTTCTTC. Translating it yields CASSLPPRLAHNEQFF.

This chain connects TRBV10-3 to TRBJ1-2; unclear D gene. This CDR3 is 14 amino acids long. The V gene's germline CDR1 is ENHRY and CDR2 SYGVKD. The V and J ends lost 3 bases and 6 bases respectively, with 14 bases between them. CDR3 nucleotide sequence: TGTGCCATCAGTGAAAATCGCCTGGCGGATGGCTACACCTTC. Translation gives CAISENRLADGYTF.

CDR3: CASSFGGGQETQYF. CDR3 bases: TGTGCCAGCAGTTTTGGGGGAGGTCAAGAGACCCAGTACTTC. V is TRBV27 and J is TRBJ2-5; TRBD2 might be the D (6 bases). Trimming removed 3 bases from V and 2 bases from J, with 10 bases in between. The CDR3 spans 14 residues. Looked up from germline, CDR1 is MNHEY and CDR2 is SMNVEV (reference sequence).

The V gene is TRBV6-2 or TRBV6-3, the J gene TRBJ2-2, with TRBD1 as a possible D gene (5 bases). From germline, CDR1 is MNHEY and CDR2 SVGEGT. The CDR3 sequence is 15 residues long. Trimming cost V 5 bases and J 6 bases, with 16 bases left between them. The CDR3 loop is CASSKTGVGAGELFF. The CDR3 DNA reads as TGTGCCAGCAGTAAAACAGGAGTTGGAGCCGGGGAGCTGTTTTTT.